This T cell receptor (beta chain) derives from a study of T cells in Graves' hyperthyroidism and ophthalmopathy. This clonotype showed up just a few times. Each person with ophthalmopathy scored at least 3 on the Clinical Activity Score, reached NOSPECS grade 4 or higher, and had been ill under 3 months. Amplification yielded TCR beta CDR3 regions, with RNA transcripts as the source. When the TCR CDR3 underwent first-round RT-PCR, the HTBI primer set was used. A single record per CDR3 protein comes from TCRdb applying MiXCR to the multiplex PCR reads. Of 490,000 or so distinct CDR3 sequences listed, about 16% were seen once; the top ten hold over 25%. The CDR3 has 17 residues. Trimming stripped 4 bases from V and 10 bases from J, with 23 bases between. Germline-derived CDR1 and CDR2 are MNHEY and SVGAGI.

This chain connects TRBV6-5 to TRBJ1-6; D may be TRBD1 (6 bases). The clonotype was recovered from a woman in her twenties or thirties with Graves' ophthalmopathy. The source material was blood. The CDR3 nucleotides are TGTGCCAGCAGTTCAAACAGGGTCCCCACAGAACGGTCACCCCTCCACTTT. Amino acid sequence: CASSSNRVPTERSPLHF.